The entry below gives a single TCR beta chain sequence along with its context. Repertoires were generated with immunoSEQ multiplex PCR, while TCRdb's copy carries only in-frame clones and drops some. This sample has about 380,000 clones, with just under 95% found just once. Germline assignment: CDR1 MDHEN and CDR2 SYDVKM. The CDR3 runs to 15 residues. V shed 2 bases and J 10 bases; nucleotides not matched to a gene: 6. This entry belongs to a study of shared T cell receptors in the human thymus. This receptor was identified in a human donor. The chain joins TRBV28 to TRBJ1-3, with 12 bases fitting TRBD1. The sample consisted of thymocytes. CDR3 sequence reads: CASSLDGTGGGTIYF. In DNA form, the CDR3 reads TGTGCCAGCAGTTTAGACGGGACAGGGGGCGGGACCATATATTTT. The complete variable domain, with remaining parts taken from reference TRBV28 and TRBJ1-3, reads DVKVTQSSRYLVKRTGEKVFLECVQDMDHENMFWYRQDPGLGLRLIYFSYDVKMKEKGDIPEGYSVSREKKERFSLILESASTNQTSMYLCASSLDGTGGGTIYFGEGSWLTVV.